These 2 T cell receptor beta chains were sequenced from one sample in a study of shared clonotypes between healthy human individuals. The repertoire was sequenced with immunoSEQ multiplex PCR; TCRdb's copy has only in-frame clones and lacks some. The sample lists roughly 1,600,000 clones; less than 99% were seen once. Sequenced material: naive CD4+ T cells sorted from blood. Subset in this sample: CD45RA+ positively selected. The receptors shown here come from a man younger than 45 in good health.

This chain joins TRBV5-4 and TRBJ2-5, with D possibly being TRBD1 or TRBD2 (6 bases each). Germline CDR1 is SGHNT and CDR2 is YYREEE (reference sequence). The CDR3 contains 15 residues. V lost 6 bases and J lost 5, with 20 bases in between. CDR3 sequence: CASTKASGARETQYF. The CDR3 nucleotides read TGTGCCAGCACCAAAGCCTCGGGGGCGAGGGAGACCCAGTACTTC.

The rearrangement links TRBV7-7 to TRBJ2-2, with D possibly being TRBD1 (6 bases). The ends were cut back, 5 bases at V and 2 bases at J, with 18 bases in the middle. Looked up from germline, CDR1 is SSHAT and CDR2 is FNYEAQ (reference sequence). This CDR3 spans 17 amino acids. The CDR3 region is CASSPEGWTDNTGELFF. CDR3 nucleotide sequence: TGTGCCAGCAGCCCAGAGGGCTGGACAGATAACACCGGGGAGCTGTTTTTT.